The clone carrying this TCR beta chain has only a few counts. Its antigen is undetermined. The V end was cut by 3 bases, the J end by 4 bases, with 12 bases between. Germline loops: CDR1 MDHEN, CDR2 SYDVKM. This CDR3 spans 15 amino acids. The source of the sample is a study of T cells in Graves' hyperthyroidism and ophthalmopathy. The overall study: Peripheral blood was acquired at first diagnosis, ahead of any therapy whatsoever.

Overall study results and limits: Among thyroid clonotypes expanded above 0.001, most also appeared in blood. Ophthalmopathy prediction by the model preceded onset by a median approximately six months.

TCR beta CDR3 sequences were amplified from RNA transcripts. HTBI primers drove first-round RT-PCR of the TCR CDR3. TCRdb called the multiplex PCR reads again in MiXCR, with one record for every CDR3 protein. The sample contains approximately 740,000 distinct CDR3 sequences, about 15% of which appear only once. The sequence was collected from a woman younger than 35 with Graves' hyperthyroidism. The chain couples TRBV28 to TRBJ1-4; D gene uncertain. What was sequenced was blood. In DNA, the CDR3 is TGTGCCAGCAGTTTCAGTCCTAGGGATAATGAAAAACTGTTTTTT. As protein: CASSFSPRDNEKLFF.